A single sample gave rise to the 20 T cell receptor beta chains below, sequenced in a study of T cell changes during pregnancy in multiple sclerosis (dated by TCRdb to between 2019 and 2020). Library construction relied on the immunoSEQ multiplex PCR assay. The table comes from immuneACCESS by way of TCRdb, which keeps in-frame sequences with V and J called. Part of the clones is missing from these tables; in studies checked, under half for an unresolved V gene and the rest for unknown reasons. This sample gives roughly 100,000 clones in total; approximately 90% of them show up just once. The ten largest clonotypes hold roughly 0.88% of the sample. The sequencing used peripheral blood, collected after pregnancy. The receptors were sampled from a female donor with multiple sclerosis, enrolled in a pregnancy study.

Concerning this clone: At one end, the junction sequence differs from germline, possibly due to a read error. The chain couples TRBV5-5 to TRBJ2-7; 9 bases align to TRBD1. This CDR3 has 15 residues. CDR1 and CDR2 (germline): SGHKS, YYEKEE (reference sequence). CDR3 in amino acids: CASSSGTGGSHEQYF. DNA for the CDR3: TGTGCCAGCAGCTCCGGAACAGGGGGCTCCCACGAGCAGTACTTC. The whole variable domain, remainder taken from reference TRBV5-5 and TRBJ2-7, is DAGVTQSPTHLIKTRGQQVTLRCSPISGHKSVSWYQQVLGQGPQFIFQYYEKEERGRGNFPDRFSARQFPNYSSELNVNALLLGDSALYLCASSSGTGGSHEQYFGPGTRLTVT.

The chain is built from TRBV2 and TRBJ1-2; 8 bases are shared with TRBD1. The CDR3 is made up of 17 amino acids. V lost 6 bases to trimming and J lost 1 base; unmatched junction nucleotides: 13. The germline gives CDR1 SNHLY, CDR2 FYNNEI. The CDR3 DNA sequence: TGTGCCAGCAGCCTTTCCCAGGGGGCATTTGGTAACTATGGCTACACCTTC. It translates to CASSLSQGAFGNYGYTF.

In this sample, this clone turned up once. The chain employs TRBV6-5 and TRBJ2-7; the D gene is possibly TRBD2 (6 bases). V was trimmed by 5 bases and J by 3 bases, leaving 14 bases between them. Germline CDR1 is MNHEY and CDR2 is SVGAGI. This CDR3 has 14 residues. In DNA form, the CDR3 reads TGTGCCAGCAGTCCCCGGGCGGGAAACTACGAGCAGTACTTC. Translation gives CASSPRAGNYEQYF.

The chain joins TRBV7-2 to TRBJ1-4; no definite D call. This CDR3 has 14 residues. V lost 5 bases and J lost 8, with 15 bases in between. The germline V gene has CDR1 SGHTA and CDR2 FQGNSA. The CDR3 DNA reads TGTGCCAGCAGCAGGGAGAAATTTCCAGAAAAACTGTTTTTT. Amino acids: CASSREKFPEKLFF.

The genes are TRBV9 and TRBJ1-1, with TRBD1 as a possible D gene (5 bases). The CDR3 contains 13 residues. V shed 3 bases and J shed 9 bases, with 15 bases lying between them. Germline-derived CDR1 and CDR2 are SGDLS and YYNGEE. The CDR3 DNA reads as TGTGCCAGCAGCGCAGGGACTTTGGCCAAAGCTTTCTTT. The encoded protein is CASSAGTLAKAFF. The variable domain in full, with the rest retrieved from reference TRBV9 and TRBJ1-1, is DSGVTQTPKHLITATGQRVTLRCSPRSGDLSVYWYQQSLDQGLQFLIQYYNGEERAKGNILERFSAQQFPDLHSELNLSSLELGDSALYFCASSAGTLAKAFFGQGTRLTVV.

The V call is TRBV30, the J call TRBJ2-2; a weak D match, TRBD2 (6 bases). Trimming stripped 4 bases from V and 7 bases from J, with 22 bases between. The length of the CDR3 is 16 residues. Germline V CDR1 and CDR2: GTSNPN, SVGIG (reference sequence). The CDR3: CAWTPEGQVRGGELFF. The CDR3 DNA is TGTGCCTGGACCCCGGAGGGGCAGGTTCGAGGCGGGGAGCTGTTTTTT.

The J gene is TRBJ2-3, the V gene TRBV9, with D possibly matching TRBD2 (7 bases). The V and J ends lost 0 bases and 4 bases respectively, with 15 bases between them. The CDR3 runs to 16 residues. The germline V gene encodes CDR1 SGDLS and CDR2 YYNGEE. The CDR3 spells CASSVDREGRADTQYF. The CDR3 nucleotides are TGTGCCAGCAGCGTAGACAGGGAGGGACGCGCAGATACGCAGTATTTT.

The chain employs TRBV10-3 and TRBJ1-4; no clear D gene. With 0 bases removed from V and 1 base from J, the gap between germline ends came to 12 bases. The CDR3 totals 17 residues. Germline CDR1 reads ENHRY; CDR2 reads SYGVKD. The CDR3 DNA reads TGTGCCATCAGTGAGTCGCGCGGTGGCGGAACTAATGAAAAACTGTTTTTT. It is translated as CAISESRGGGTNEKLFF.

The V call is TRBV4-1, the J call TRBJ2-1; 12 bases agree with TRBD2. Trimming cost V 3 bases and J 8 bases; bases outside gene matches: 8. The CDR3 is 16 residues long. Germline assignment: CDR1 MGHRA and CDR2 YSYEKL. In nucleotides, the CDR3 is TGCGCCAGCAGCCACCCGCTAGCGGGAGGGCCCTATGAGCAGTTCTTC. This translates into CASSHPLAGGPYEQFF.

The CDR3 sequence: CASSQDLGGWLFF. CDR3 sequence (DNA): TGTGCCAGCAGCCAAGATCTGGGGGGTTGGCTGTTTTTT. The rearrangement uses TRBV14 and TRBJ2-2; D may be TRBD2 (6 bases). V was cut by 0 bases and J by 13 bases, with 12 bases left in between. CDR3 size: 13 residues. The germline CDR1 and CDR2 sequences are SGHDN and FVKESK.

The chain has TRBV7-6 and TRBJ2-1, with TRBD2 matching over 7 bases. Germline V CDR1 and CDR2: SGHVS, FNYEAQ. Trimming at V came to 0 bases and at J to 5 bases, leaving 4 bases not matched to a gene. CDR3 length equals 15 residues. The CDR3 nucleotides read TGTGCCAGCAGCTTAGCCGGGGGGACTAACAATGAGCAGTTCTTC. Residues: CASSLAGGTNNEQFF. The full variable domain, with the rest looked up from reference TRBV7-6 and TRBJ2-1, is GAGVSQSPRYKVTKRGQDVALRCDPISGHVSLYWYRQALGQGPEFLTYFNYEAQQDKSGLPNDRFSAERPEGSISTLTIQRTEQRDSAMYRCASSLAGGTNNEQFFGPGTRLTVL.

The chain links TRBV5-1 to TRBJ1-2; D not resolved. Germline CDR1 reads SGHRS; CDR2 reads YFSETQ. Trimming took off 5 bases at V and 1 base at J, with 15 bases between the two ends. The CDR3 sequence is 15 residues long. CDR3 sequence: CASRAYMEVNYGYTF. The DNA of the CDR3 is TGCGCCAGCAGGGCCTATATGGAGGTTAACTATGGCTACACCTTC.

The chain employs TRBV5-3 and TRBJ1-2; 10 positions match TRBD1. TRBV5-3 falls under the ORF class, with uncertain function. Trimming cost V 3 bases and J 4 bases; bases outside gene matches: 9. The CDR3 covers 16 residues. The CDR3, as DNA: TGTGCCAGAAGCTCTAGGGGACAGGGGAAACCCTATGGCTACACCTTC. Translating gives CARSSRGQGKPYGYTF.

The chain combines TRBV13 with TRBJ2-1; 7 bases are a match to TRBD1. Germline V CDR1 and CDR2: PRHDT, FYEKMQ (reference sequence). CDR3 length: 16 amino acids. The trim removed 5 bases at V and 0 bases at J, leaving 7 bases unmatched. Here the CDR3 DNA reads TGTGCCAGCAGCCCGCTGACAGGGAACTCCTACAATGAGCAGTTCTTC. Amino acids: CASSPLTGNSYNEQFF.

As for this clone: The same CDR3 arises from other DNA sequences in this sample as well. V and J are TRBV18 and TRBJ1-5, with D uncertain. Germline values: CDR1 KGHSH, CDR2 LQKENI. V was pared by 3 bases and J by 2 bases, with 8 bases between. The CDR3 is 14 amino acids. CDR3 sequence: CASSPGRGNQPQHF. In DNA form, the CDR3 reads TGTGCCAGCTCACCCGGGCGGGGCAATCAGCCCCAGCATTTT.

The rearrangement joins TRBV5-4 to TRBJ1-1; the match to TRBD1 covers 8 bases. This CDR3 has 14 residues. The germline CDR1 and CDR2 sequences are SGHNT and YYREEE (reference sequence). V trimming: 4 bases; J trimming: 1 base; junction bases outside the gene matches: 3. This chain's CDR3 is CASSPGGKNTEAFF. The CDR3 DNA reads TGTGCCAGCAGCCCAGGGGGCAAGAACACTGAAGCTTTCTTT.

This sequence joins TRBV28 and TRBJ2-3; 11 bases match TRBD2. The CDR3 contains 18 residues. Germline values: CDR1 MDHEN, CDR2 SYDVKM. V lost 2 bases to trimming and J lost 8 bases; unmatched junction nucleotides: 15. Here the CDR3 reads CASSLGLAGGPSQGTQYF. The CDR3 bases are TGTGCCAGCAGTTTAGGGCTAGCGGGAGGCCCCTCTCAAGGTACGCAGTATTTT. Variable domain in full (rest from reference TRBV28 and TRBJ2-3): DVKVTQSSRYLVKRTGEKVFLECVQDMDHENMFWYRQDPGLGLRLIYFSYDVKMKEKGDIPEGYSVSREKKERFSLILESASTNQTSMYLCASSLGLAGGPSQGTQYFGPGTRLTVL.

The chain couples TRBV6-6 to TRBJ2-5; 7 bases are a match to TRBD1. CDR3 length: 15 residues. V trimming: 6 bases; J trimming: 2 bases; junction bases outside the gene matches: 9. Looked up from germline, CDR1 is MNHNY and CDR2 is SVGAGI (reference sequence). The CDR3 region is CASSLDRILQETQYF. In DNA form, the CDR3 reads TGTGCCAGCAGCTTGGACAGGATACTTCAAGAGACCCAGTACTTC.

The chain has TRBV6-5 and TRBJ1-1; 8 bases line up with TRBD1. There are 15 residues in the CDR3. Unmatched junction bases numbered 7, after V lost 0 bases and J lost 7 bases. Per germline, CDR1 MNHEY and CDR2 SVGAGI. CDR3 DNA: TGTGCCAGCAGTTACTCAGGCGGGACAGGTCGTGAAGCTTTCTTT. Its translation is CASSYSGGTGREAFF.

The rearrangement uses TRBV9 and TRBJ1-6, with 11 nucleotides matching TRBD1. The trim removed 3 bases at V and 6 bases at J, leaving 8 bases unmatched. CDR3 length equals 17 residues. Germline-derived CDR1 and CDR2 are SGDLS and YYNGEE. DNA for the CDR3: TGTGCCAGCAGCGGGGGGACAGGGGGTCCGGTTAATTCACCCCTCCACTTT. Its translation is CASSGGTGGPVNSPLHF.